A few counts support the clone carrying this T cell receptor beta chain. This entry is derived from a study of shared clonotypes between healthy human individuals. For unsorted samples, genomic DNA was extracted from 94 million or so PBMCs. Genomic DNA of each subset was evenly split across several immunoSEQ plates. Each PCR replicate run on unsorted PBMC took in approximately 310 ng DNA, approximately 30,000 T cell genomes. The data were produced by immunoSEQ multiplex PCR, yet TCRdb's version contains in-frame clones alone and is incomplete. The sample yields some 480,000 clones, 70% to 85% seen once. CDR3 size: 15 residues. Germline CDR1 reads SGDLS; CDR2 reads YYNGEE. The V gene lost 1 base and the J gene lost 0 bases, with 10 bases spanning the gap.

The source material was PBMCs. The clonotype comes from a woman in her 40s in good health. Some clones in this sample may be carry-over from other donors' samples. The chain links TRBV9 to TRBJ1-2, with a possible D match to TRBD1 (5 bases). CDR3 amino acids: CASSVWGSPNYGYTF. DNA for the CDR3: TGTGCCAGCAGCGTATGGGGCAGCCCTAACTATGGCTACACCTTC.